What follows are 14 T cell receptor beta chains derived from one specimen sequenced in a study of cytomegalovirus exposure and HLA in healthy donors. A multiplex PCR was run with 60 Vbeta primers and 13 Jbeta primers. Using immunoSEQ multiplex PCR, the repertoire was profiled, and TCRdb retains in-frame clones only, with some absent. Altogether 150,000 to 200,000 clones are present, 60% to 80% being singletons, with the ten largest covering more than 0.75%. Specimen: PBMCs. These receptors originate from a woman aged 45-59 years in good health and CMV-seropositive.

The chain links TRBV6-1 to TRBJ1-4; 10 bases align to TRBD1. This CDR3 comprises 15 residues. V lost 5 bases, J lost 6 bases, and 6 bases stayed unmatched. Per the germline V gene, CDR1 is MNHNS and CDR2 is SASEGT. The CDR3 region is CASSNYGTGDEKLFF. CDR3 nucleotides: TGTGCCAGCAGTAACTACGGGACAGGGGATGAAAAACTGTTTTTT.

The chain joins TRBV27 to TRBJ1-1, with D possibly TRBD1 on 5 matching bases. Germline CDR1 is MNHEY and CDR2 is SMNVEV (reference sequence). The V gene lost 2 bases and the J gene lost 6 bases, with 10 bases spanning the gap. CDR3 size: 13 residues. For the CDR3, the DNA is TGTGCCAGCAGTTTAAGGGGTTACCCTGAAGCTTTCTTT. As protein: CASSLRGYPEAFF.

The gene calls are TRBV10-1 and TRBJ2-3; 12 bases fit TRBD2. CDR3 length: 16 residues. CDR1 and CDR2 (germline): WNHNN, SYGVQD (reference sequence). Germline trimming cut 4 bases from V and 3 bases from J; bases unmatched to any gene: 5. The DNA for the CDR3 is TGCGCCAGCAGTGCAGGACTAGCGGGGTGGACAGATACGCAGTATTTT. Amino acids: CASSAGLAGWTDTQYF.

The CDR3 protein is CASSDGGWTDTQYF. CDR3 DNA sequence: TGTGCCAGCAGCGACGGGGGGTGGACAGATACGCAGTATTTT. The V gene is TRBV9, the J gene TRBJ2-3; 7 bases are shared with TRBD2. This CDR3 comprises 14 residues. In germline, CDR1 is SGDLS, CDR2 YYNGEE. The V segment lost 3 bases and the J segment 3 bases; nucleotides outside the gene matches: 4.

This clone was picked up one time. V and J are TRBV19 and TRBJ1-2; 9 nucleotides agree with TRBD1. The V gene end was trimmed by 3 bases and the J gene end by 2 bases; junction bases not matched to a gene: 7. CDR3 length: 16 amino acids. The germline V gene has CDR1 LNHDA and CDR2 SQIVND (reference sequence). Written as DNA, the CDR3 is TGTGCCAGTAGTATCGCCGGACAGGGGCAGAACTATGGCTACACCTTC. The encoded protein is CASSIAGQGQNYGYTF. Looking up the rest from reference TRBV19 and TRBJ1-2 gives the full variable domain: DGGITQSPKYLFRKEGQNVTLSCEQNLNHDAMYWYRQDPGQGLRLIYYSQIVNDFQKGDIAEGYSVSREKKESFPLTVTSAQKNPTAFYLCASSIAGQGQNYGYTFGSGTRLTVV.

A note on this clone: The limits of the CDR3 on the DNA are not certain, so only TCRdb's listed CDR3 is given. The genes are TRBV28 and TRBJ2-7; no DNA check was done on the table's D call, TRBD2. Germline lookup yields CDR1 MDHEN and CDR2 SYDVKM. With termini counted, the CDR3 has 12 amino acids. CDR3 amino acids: CASSVGGGTLYF.

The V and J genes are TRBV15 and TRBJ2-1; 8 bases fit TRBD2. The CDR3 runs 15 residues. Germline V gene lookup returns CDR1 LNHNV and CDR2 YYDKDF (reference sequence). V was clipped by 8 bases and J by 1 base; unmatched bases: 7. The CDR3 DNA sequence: TGTGCCACCCGCGAGATAGCGGGGTCCTACAATGAGCAGTTCTTC. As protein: CATREIAGSYNEQFF.

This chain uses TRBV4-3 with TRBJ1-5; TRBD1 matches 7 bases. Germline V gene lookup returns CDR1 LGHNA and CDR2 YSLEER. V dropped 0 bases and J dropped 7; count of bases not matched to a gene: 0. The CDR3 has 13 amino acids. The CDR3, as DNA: TGCGCCAGCAGCCAAGACAGGGGGCAGCCCCAGCATTTT. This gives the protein CASSQDRGQPQHF.

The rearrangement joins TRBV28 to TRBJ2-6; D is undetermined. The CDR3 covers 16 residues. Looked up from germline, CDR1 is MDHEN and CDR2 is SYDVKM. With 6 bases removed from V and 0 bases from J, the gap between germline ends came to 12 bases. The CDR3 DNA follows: TGTGCCAGCAGGCACCTCCGAGCCTCTGGGGCCAACGTCCTGACTTTC. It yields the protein CASRHLRASGANVLTF.

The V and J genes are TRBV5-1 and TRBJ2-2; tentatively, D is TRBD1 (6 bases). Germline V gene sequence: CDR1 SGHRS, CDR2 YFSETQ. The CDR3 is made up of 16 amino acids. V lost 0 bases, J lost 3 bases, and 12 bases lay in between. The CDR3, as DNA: TGCGCCAGCAGCTTGGCCAGTCAGGGGTACACCGGGGAGCTGTTTTTT. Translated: CASSLASQGYTGELFF.

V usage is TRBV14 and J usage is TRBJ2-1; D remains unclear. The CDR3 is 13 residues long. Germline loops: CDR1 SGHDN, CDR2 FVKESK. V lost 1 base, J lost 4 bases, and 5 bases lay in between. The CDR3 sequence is CASSQARYNEQFF. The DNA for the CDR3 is TGTGCCAGCAGCCAAGCCCGTTACAATGAGCAGTTCTTC.

In DNA form, the CDR3 reads TGTGCCAGCAGCCAACAGGGCCGGGGCAATCAGCCCCAGCATTTT. Its protein is CASSQQGRGNQPQHF. This chain connects TRBV2 to TRBJ1-5; D might be TRBD1 (6 bases). Trimming pared 6 bases from V and 2 bases from J, leaving 14 bases between. From germline, CDR1 is SNHLY and CDR2 FYNNEI. The CDR3 is made up of 15 amino acids.

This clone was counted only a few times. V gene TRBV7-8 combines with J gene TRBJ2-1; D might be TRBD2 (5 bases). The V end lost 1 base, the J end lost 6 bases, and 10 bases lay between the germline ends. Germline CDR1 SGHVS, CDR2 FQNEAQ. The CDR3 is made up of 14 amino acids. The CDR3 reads CASSLVPGGNEQFF. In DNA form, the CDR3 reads TGTGCCAGCAGCTTAGTACCAGGAGGCAATGAGCAGTTCTTC.

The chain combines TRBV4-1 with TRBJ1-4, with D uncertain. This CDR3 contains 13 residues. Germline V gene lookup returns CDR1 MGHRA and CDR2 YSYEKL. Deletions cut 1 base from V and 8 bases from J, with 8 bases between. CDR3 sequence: CASSQVGREKLFF. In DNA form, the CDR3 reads TGCGCCAGCAGCCAAGTGGGCAGGGAAAAACTGTTTTTT.